This record concerns one T cell receptor (beta chain) sequence. This entry is derived from a study of blood T cell repertoires in COVID-19. Whole-study context: Researchers got acute and convalescent COVID-19 samples from the United States, Italy and Spain. The cDNA or gDNA used as material had been derived from T cells, B-cell-depleted T cells, or PBMCs.

The CDR3 contains 16 residues. Germline CDR1 and CDR2: SEHNR and FQNEAQ (reference sequence). Trimming removed 0 bases from V and 1 base from J, with 12 bases in between. Original processing methods: Reference gene primer amplification in the assay estimated nucleated cell counts. Profiled with immunoSEQ multiplex PCR; TCRdb holds only in-frame clones, not every one. That table supplies the V and J calls and clone size; D and trimming were determined from the DNA. The data show 53,000 or so clones, 60% to 80% seen once. V usage is TRBV7-9 and J usage is TRBJ1-1; D remains ambiguous. Sequencing was performed on peripheral blood. The TCR sequence derives from a man in his sixties or seventies with active or convalescent COVID-19. The CDR3 sequence: CASSLAVYAGNTEAFF. CDR3 DNA sequence: TGTGCCAGCAGCTTAGCCGTTTATGCGGGGAACACTGAAGCTTTCTTT.